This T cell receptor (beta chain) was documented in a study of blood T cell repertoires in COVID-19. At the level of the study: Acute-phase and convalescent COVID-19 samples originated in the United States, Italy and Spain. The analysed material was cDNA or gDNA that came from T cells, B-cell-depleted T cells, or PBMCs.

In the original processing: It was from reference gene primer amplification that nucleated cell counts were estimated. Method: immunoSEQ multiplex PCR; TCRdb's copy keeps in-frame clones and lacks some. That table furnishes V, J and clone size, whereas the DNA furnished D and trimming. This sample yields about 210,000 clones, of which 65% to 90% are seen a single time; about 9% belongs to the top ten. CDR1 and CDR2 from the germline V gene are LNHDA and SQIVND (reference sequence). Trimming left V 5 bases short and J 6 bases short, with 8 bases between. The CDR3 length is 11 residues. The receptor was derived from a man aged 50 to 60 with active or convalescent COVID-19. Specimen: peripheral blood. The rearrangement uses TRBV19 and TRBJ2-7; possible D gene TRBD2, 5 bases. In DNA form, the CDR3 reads TGTGCCAGTAGTGTTCGGGGCGAGCAGTACTTC. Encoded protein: CASSVRGEQYF.